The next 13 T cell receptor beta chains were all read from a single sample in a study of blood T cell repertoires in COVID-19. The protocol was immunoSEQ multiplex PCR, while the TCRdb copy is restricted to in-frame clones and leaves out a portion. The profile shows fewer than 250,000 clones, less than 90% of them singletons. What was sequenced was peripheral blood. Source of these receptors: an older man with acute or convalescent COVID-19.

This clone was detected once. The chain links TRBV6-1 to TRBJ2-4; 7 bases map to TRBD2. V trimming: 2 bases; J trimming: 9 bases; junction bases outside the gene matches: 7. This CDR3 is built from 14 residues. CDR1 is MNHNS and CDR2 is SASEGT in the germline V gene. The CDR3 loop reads CASSERGGRTIQYF. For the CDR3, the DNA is TGTGCCAGCAGTGAAAGGGGAGGGAGGACCATTCAGTACTTC.

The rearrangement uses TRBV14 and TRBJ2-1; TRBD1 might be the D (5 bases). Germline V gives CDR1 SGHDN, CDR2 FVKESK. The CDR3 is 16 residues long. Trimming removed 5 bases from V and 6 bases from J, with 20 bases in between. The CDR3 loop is CASSARGGHSINEQFF. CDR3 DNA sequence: TGTGCCAGCAGCGCAAGAGGTGGACATTCGATCAATGAGCAGTTCTTC.

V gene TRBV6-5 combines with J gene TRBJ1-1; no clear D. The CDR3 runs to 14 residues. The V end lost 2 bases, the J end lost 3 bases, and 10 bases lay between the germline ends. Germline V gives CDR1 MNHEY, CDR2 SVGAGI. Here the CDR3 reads CASSYGPGYTEAFF. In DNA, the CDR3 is TGTGCCAGCAGTTACGGTCCAGGATACACTGAAGCTTTCTTT.

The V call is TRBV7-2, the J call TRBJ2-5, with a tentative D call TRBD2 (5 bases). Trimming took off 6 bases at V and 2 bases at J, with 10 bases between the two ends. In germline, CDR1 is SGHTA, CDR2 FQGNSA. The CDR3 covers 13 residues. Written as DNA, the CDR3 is TGTGCCAGCAGTCCCCGGGGTCAAGAGACCCAGTACTTC. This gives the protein CASSPRGQETQYF. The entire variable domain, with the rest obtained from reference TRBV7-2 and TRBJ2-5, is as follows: GAGVSQSPSNKVTEKGKDVELRCDPISGHTALYWYRQSLGQGLEFLIYFQGNSAPDKSGLPSDRFSAERTGGSVSTLTIQRTQQEDSAVYLCASSPRGQETQYFGPGTRLLVL.

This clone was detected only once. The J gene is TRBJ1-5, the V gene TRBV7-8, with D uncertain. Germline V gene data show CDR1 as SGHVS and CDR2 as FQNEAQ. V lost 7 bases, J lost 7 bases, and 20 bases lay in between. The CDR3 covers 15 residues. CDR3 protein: CASTPGGRVLQPQHF. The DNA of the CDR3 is TGTGCCAGCACCCCAGGCGGGCGAGTCCTCCAGCCCCAGCATTTT.

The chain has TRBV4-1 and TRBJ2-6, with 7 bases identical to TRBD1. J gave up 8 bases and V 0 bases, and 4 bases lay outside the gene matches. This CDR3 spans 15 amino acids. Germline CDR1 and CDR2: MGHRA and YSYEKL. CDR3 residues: CASSQDPTGTNVLTF. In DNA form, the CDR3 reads TGCGCCAGCAGCCAAGACCCGACAGGGACCAACGTCCTGACTTTC.

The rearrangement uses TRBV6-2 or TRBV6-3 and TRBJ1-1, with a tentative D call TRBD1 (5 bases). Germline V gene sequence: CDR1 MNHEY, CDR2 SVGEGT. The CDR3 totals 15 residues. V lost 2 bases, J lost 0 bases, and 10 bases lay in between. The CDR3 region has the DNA TGTGCCAGCAGTTACCGGGGACTGATGAACACTGAAGCTTTCTTT. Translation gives CASSYRGLMNTEAFF.

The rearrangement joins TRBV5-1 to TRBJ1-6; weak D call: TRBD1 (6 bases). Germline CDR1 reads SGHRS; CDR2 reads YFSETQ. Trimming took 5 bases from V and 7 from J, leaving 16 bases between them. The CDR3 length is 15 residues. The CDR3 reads CASRDPGQLNSPLHF. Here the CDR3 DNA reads TGCGCCAGCAGAGACCCGGGACAACTCAATTCACCCCTCCACTTT.

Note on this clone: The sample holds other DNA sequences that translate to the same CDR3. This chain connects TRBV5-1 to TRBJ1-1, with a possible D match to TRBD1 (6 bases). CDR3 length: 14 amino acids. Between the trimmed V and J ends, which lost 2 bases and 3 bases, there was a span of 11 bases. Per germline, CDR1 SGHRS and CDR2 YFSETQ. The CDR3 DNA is TGCGCCAGCAGCTTCTCAGGGGTGGACACTGAAGCTTTCTTT. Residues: CASSFSGVDTEAFF.

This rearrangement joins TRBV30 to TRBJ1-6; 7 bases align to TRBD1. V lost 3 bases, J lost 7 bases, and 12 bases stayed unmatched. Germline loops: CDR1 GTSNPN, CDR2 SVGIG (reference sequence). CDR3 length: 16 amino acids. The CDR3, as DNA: TGTGCCTGGAGACCACAGGGGATTATCTCAAATTCACCCCTCCACTTT. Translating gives CAWRPQGIISNSPLHF. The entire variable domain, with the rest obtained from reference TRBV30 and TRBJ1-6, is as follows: SQTIHQWPATLVQPVGSPLSLECTVEGTSNPNLYWYRQAAGRGLQLLFYSVGIGQISSEVPQNLSASRPQDRQFILSSKKLLLSDSGFYLCAWRPQGIISNSPLHFGNGTRLTVT.

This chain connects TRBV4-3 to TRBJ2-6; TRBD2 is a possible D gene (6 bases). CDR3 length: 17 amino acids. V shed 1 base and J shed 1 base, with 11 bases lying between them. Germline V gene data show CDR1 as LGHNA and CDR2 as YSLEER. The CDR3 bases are TGCGCCAGCAGCCAAGCGGGGGAAGGGTCTGGGGCCAACGTCCTGACTTTC. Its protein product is CASSQAGEGSGANVLTF.

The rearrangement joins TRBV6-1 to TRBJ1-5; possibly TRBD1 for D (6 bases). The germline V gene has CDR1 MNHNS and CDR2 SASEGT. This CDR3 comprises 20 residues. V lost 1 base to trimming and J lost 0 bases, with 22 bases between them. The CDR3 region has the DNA TGTGCCAGCAGTGAAGGGATATTTCAGGGGTTAGCCTATAGCAATCAGCCCCAGCATTTT. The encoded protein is CASSEGIFQGLAYSNQPQHF.

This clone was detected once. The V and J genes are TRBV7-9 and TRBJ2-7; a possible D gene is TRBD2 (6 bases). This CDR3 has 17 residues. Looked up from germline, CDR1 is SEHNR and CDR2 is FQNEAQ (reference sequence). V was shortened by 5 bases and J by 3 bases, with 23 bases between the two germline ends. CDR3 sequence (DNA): TGTGCCAGCAGCCCACCCGAGACTAGAGGTGATTACTACGAGCAGTACTTC. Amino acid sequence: CASSPPETRGDYYEQYF.